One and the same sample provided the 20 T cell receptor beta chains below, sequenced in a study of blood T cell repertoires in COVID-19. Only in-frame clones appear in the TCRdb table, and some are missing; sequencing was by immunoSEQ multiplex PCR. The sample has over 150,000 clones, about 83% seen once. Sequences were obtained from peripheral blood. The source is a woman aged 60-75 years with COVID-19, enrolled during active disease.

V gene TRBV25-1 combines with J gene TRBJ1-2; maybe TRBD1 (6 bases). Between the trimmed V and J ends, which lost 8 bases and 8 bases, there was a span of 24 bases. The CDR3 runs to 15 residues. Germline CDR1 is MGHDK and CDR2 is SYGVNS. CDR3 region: CASGDSPLAGVGYTF. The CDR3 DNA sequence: TGTGCCAGCGGAGACTCCCCGCTTGCAGGGGTCGGCTACACCTTC.

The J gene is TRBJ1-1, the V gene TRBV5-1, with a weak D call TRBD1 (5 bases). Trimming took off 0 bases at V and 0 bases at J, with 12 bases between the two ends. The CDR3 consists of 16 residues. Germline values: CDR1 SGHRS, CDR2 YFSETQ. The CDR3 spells CASSLASGIMNTEAFF. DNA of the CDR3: TGCGCCAGCAGCTTGGCTTCAGGGATTATGAACACTGAAGCTTTCTTT.

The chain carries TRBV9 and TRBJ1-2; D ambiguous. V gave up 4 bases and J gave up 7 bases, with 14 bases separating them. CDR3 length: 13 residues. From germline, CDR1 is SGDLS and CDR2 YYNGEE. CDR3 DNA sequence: TGTGCCAGCAGCTCCCAGTTGGAGTCTGGCTACACCTTC. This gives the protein CASSSQLESGYTF.

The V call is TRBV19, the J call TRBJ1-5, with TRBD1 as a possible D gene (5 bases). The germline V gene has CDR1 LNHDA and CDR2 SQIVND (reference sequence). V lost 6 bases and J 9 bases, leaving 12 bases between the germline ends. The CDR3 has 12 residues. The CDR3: CASSQGWLPQHF. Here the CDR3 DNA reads TGTGCCAGTAGCCAGGGTTGGTTGCCCCAGCATTTT.

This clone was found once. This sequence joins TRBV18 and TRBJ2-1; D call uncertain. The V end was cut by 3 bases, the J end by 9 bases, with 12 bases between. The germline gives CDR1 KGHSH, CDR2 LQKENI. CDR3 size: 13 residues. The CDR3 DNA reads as TGTGCCAGCTCACCCCCCCTGGGCCTTGAGCAGTTCTTC. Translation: CASSPPLGLEQFF.

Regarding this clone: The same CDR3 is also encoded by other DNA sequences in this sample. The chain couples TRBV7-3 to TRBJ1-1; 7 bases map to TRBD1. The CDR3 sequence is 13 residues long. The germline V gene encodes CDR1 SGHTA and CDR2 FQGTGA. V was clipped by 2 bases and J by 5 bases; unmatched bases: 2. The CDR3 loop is CASSLDRVTEAFF. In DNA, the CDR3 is TGTGCCAGCAGCTTAGACAGGGTAACTGAAGCTTTCTTT.

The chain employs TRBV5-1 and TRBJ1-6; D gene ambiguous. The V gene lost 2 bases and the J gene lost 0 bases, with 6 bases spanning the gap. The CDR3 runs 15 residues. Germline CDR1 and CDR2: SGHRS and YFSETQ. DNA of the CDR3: TGCGCCAGCAGCTTAACTGGCTCCTATAATTCACCCCTCCACTTT. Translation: CASSLTGSYNSPLHF.

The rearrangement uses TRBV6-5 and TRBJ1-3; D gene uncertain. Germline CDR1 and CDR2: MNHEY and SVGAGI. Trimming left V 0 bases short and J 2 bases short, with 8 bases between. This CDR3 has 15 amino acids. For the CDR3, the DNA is TGTGCCAGCAGTTACTCCTCGGGGACTGGAAACACCATATATTTT. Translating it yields CASSYSSGTGNTIYF.

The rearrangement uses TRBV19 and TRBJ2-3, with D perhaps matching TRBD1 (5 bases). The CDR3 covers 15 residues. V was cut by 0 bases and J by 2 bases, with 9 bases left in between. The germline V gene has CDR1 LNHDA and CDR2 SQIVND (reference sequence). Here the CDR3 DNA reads TGTGCCAGTAGTATAGATGGGGCCCCCACAGATACGCAGTATTTT. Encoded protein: CASSIDGAPTDTQYF. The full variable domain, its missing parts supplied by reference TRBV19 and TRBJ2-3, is DGGITQSPKYLFRKEGQNVTLSCEQNLNHDAMYWYRQDPGQGLRLIYYSQIVNDFQKGDIAEGYSVSREKKESFPLTVTSAQKNPTAFYLCASSIDGAPTDTQYFGPGTRLTVL.

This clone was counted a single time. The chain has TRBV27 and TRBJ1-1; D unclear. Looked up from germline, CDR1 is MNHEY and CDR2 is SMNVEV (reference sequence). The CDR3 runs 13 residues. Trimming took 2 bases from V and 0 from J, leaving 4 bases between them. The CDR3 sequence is CASSLVMNTEAFF. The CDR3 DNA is TGTGCCAGCAGTTTAGTTATGAACACTGAAGCTTTCTTT.

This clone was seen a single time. The CDR3 loop reads CASSQGLANGELFF. The CDR3 DNA reads as TGTGCCAGCAGCCAAGGACTAGCCAACGGGGAGCTGTTTTTT. The J gene is TRBJ2-2, the V gene TRBV3-1 (or the pseudogene TRBV3-2); 7 bases are shared with TRBD2. V shed 1 base and J 7 bases; nucleotides not matched to a gene: 3. Germline CDR1 and CDR2: LGHDT and YNNKEL (reference sequence). The CDR3 extends over 14 amino acids.

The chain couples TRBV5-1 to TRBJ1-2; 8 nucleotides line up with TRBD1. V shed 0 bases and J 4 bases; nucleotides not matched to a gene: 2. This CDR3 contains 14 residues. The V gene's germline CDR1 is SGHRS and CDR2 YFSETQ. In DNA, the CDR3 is TGCGCCAGCAGCTTGGGGGACAGGAGCTATGGCTACACCTTC. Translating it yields CASSLGDRSYGYTF.

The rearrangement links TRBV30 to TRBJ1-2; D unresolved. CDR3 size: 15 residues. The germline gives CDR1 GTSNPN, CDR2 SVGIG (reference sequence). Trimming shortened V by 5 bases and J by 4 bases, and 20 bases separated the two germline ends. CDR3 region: CAWERSATGSYGYTF. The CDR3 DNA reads TGTGCCTGGGAGAGGAGCGCCACCGGTAGCTATGGCTACACCTTC.

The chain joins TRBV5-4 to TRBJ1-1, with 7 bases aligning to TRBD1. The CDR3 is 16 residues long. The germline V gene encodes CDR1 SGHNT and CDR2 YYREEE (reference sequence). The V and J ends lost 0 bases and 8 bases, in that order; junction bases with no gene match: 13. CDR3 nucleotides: TGTGCCAGCAGCTTGGGGCTGACAGGGTATAGAGTAGAAGCTTTCTTT. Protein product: CASSLGLTGYRVEAFF.

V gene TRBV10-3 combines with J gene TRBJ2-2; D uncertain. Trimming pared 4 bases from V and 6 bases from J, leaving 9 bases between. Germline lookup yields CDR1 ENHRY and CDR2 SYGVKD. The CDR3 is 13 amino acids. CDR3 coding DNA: TGTGCCATCAGTGCGGTAGAGGCCGGGGAGCTGTTTTTT. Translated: CAISAVEAGELFF.

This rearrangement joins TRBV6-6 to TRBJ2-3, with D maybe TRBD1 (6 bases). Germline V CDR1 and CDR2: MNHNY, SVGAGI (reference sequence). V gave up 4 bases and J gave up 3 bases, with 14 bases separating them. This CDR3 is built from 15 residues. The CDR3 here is CASSLPGQTTDTQYF. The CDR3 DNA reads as TGTGCCAGCAGTTTGCCGGGACAAACAACAGATACGCAGTATTTT.

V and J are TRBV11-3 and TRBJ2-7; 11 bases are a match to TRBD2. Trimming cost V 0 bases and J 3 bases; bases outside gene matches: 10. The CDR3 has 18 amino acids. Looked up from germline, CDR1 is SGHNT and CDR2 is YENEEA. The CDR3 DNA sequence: TGTGCCAGCAGCTTAGATCTCCCAACTAGCGGGAGACTCTACGAGCAGTACTTC. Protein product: CASSLDLPTSGRLYEQYF. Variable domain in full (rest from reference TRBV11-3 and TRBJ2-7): EAGVVQSPRYKIIEKKQPVAFWCNPISGHNTLYWYLQNLGQGPELLIRYENEEAVDDSQLPKDRFSAERLKGVDSTLKIQPAELGDSAVYLCASSLDLPTSGRLYEQYFGPGTRLTVT.

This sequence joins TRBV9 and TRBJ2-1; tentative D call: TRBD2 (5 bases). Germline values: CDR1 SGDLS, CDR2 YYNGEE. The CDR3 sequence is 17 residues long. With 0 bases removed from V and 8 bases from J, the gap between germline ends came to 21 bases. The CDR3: CASSVAEGLGYFDEQFF. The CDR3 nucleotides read TGTGCCAGCAGCGTAGCTGAGGGTCTAGGATACTTCGATGAGCAGTTCTTC.

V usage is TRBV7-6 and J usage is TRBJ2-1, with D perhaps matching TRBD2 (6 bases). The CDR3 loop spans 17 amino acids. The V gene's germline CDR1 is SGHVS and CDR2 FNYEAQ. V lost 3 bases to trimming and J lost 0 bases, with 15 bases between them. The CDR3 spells CASSFPGAGSSYNEQFF. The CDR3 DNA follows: TGTGCCAGCAGCTTCCCCGGGGCCGGGAGCTCCTACAATGAGCAGTTCTTC.

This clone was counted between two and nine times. The CDR3: CASGSDLAEAFF. The CDR3 nucleotides are TGTGCTAGTGGGTCCGACTTAGCTGAAGCTTTCTTT. V gene TRBV12-5 combines with J gene TRBJ1-1; D is unresolved. V lost 6 bases and J lost 6, with 11 bases in between. Germline values: CDR1 LGHNT, CDR2 FRNRAP. The CDR3 contains 12 residues.